Listed here are 18 T cell receptor beta chains from one sample, sequenced in a study of shared clonotypes between healthy human individuals. The method was immunoSEQ multiplex PCR; TCRdb's version includes in-frame clones alone and lacks a portion of them. The sample lists over 1.4 million clones, approximately 96% occurring once. Material for sequencing was naive CD4+ T cells sorted from blood. Sample subset: CD45RA+ positively selected. These receptors originate from a man aged 25 to 40 in good health.

This clone was observed a handful of times. V and J are TRBV6-5 and TRBJ1-1; D call uncertain. The V gene's germline CDR1 is MNHEY and CDR2 SVGAGI. This CDR3 comprises 16 residues. Trimming took 2 bases from V and 3 from J, leaving 16 bases between them. This CDR3 is CASSYRGWARDTEAFF. The CDR3 DNA follows: TGTGCCAGCAGTTACCGAGGTTGGGCTAGGGACACTGAAGCTTTCTTT.

The chain employs TRBV6-5 and TRBJ2-2; D is unclear. Germline values: CDR1 MNHEY, CDR2 SVGAGI. The CDR3 runs 14 residues. V was pared by 2 bases and J by 6 bases, with 10 bases between. This CDR3 is CASSYTARAGELFF. As DNA, the CDR3 is TGTGCCAGCAGTTACACCGCTAGGGCCGGGGAGCTGTTTTTT.

V gene TRBV7-3 combines with J gene TRBJ2-5, with TRBD2 as a possible D gene (6 bases). Germline V gene sequence: CDR1 SGHTA, CDR2 FQGTGA. CDR3 length: 15 amino acids. Trimming removed 1 base at V and 1 base at J, with 10 bases between. The CDR3 sequence: CASSLSGAVQETQYF. CDR3 coding DNA: TGTGCCAGCAGCTTAAGCGGGGCTGTCCAAGAGACCCAGTACTTC.

The rearrangement uses TRBV23-1 and TRBJ2-5, with 8 bases lining up with TRBD1. Being an ORF, TRBV23-1 has a function that is uncertain. With V trimmed by 3 bases and J by 1 base, 10 bases remained unmatched. The CDR3 covers 17 residues. CDR3 nucleotide sequence: TGCGCCAGCAGTCACTTCTCCCCGGACAGGGCCCAAGAGACCCAGTACTTC. Protein sequence: CASSHFSPDRAQETQYF.

The chain employs TRBV7-9 and TRBJ2-7, with D perhaps TRBD2 (5 bases). CDR1 and CDR2 from the germline V gene are SEHNR and FQNEAQ (reference sequence). The CDR3 consists of 14 residues. The V gene lost 5 bases and the J gene lost 3 bases, with 14 bases spanning the gap. The CDR3 DNA reads TGTGCCAGCAGCCCCACGGCGGGCTACTACGAGCAGTACTTC. This codes for CASSPTAGYYEQYF.

This chain uses TRBV27 with TRBJ2-5; no firm D call. From germline, CDR1 is MNHEY and CDR2 SMNVEV (reference sequence). Trimming cost V 6 bases and J 7 bases, with 15 bases left between them. CDR3 size: 13 residues. In nucleotides, the CDR3 is TGTGCCAGCAGCCTGGATCCTCTAAGGACCCAGTACTTC. It translates to CASSLDPLRTQYF.

The CDR3 sequence: CASVPQRGAGELFF. The CDR3 DNA sequence: TGCGCCAGTGTACCCCAAAGGGGTGCCGGGGAGCTGTTTTTT. This rearrangement joins TRBV5-1 to TRBJ2-2; maybe TRBD1 (5 bases). The CDR3 covers 14 residues. The V and J ends lost 8 bases and 6 bases respectively, with 17 bases between them. CDR1 is SGHRS and CDR2 is YFSETQ in the germline V gene.

This rearrangement joins TRBV7-8 to TRBJ2-1; 7 bases are a match to TRBD2. Germline trimming cut 4 bases from V and 8 bases from J; bases unmatched to any gene: 11. This CDR3 is 15 amino acids long. Germline CDR1 SGHVS, CDR2 FQNEAQ. Here the CDR3 DNA reads TGTGCCAGCAGCTCTAAAGCGGGGATTGGACATGAGCAGTTCTTC. Amino acids: CASSSKAGIGHEQFF.

The J gene is TRBJ2-7, the V gene TRBV28; 9 nucleotides line up with TRBD1. V lost 6 bases, J lost 4 bases, and 10 bases stayed unmatched. This CDR3 comprises 15 residues. Looked up from germline, CDR1 is MDHEN and CDR2 is SYDVKM. CDR3 region: CASSPGTGPYYEQYF. For the CDR3, the DNA is TGTGCCAGCAGCCCTGGGACAGGGCCTTATTACGAGCAGTACTTC.

This rearrangement joins TRBV4-3 to TRBJ2-7; TRBD1 might be the D (5 bases). The CDR3 contains 14 residues. Germline CDR1 reads LGHNA; CDR2 reads YSLEER. V lost 0 bases and J 1 base, leaving 7 bases between the germline ends. CDR3: CASSQDRASYEQYF. Here the CDR3 DNA reads TGCGCCAGCAGCCAAGACAGGGCGTCCTACGAGCAGTACTTC.

V and J are TRBV7-6 and TRBJ2-7; D not resolved. The germline V and J ends were trimmed by 6 bases and 0 bases, with 15 bases remaining between them. This CDR3 region has 15 residues. Germline V lookup: CDR1 SGHVS, CDR2 FNYEAQ. The CDR3 DNA reads TGTGCCAGCAGGCCCGGTGTAGCTCCCTCCTACGAGCAGTACTTC. Translated, it gives CASRPGVAPSYEQYF.

V gene TRBV4-1 combines with J gene TRBJ2-7; 12 bases are shared with TRBD2. The CDR3 extends over 16 amino acids. Germline V gene sequence: CDR1 MGHRA, CDR2 YSYEKL. V shed 3 bases and J 6 bases; nucleotides not matched to a gene: 9. The CDR3 DNA sequence: TGCGCCAGCAGCCATGAAGGGGGGACTAGCGGGCGCGAGCAGTACTTC. Amino acids: CASSHEGGTSGREQYF.

This chain connects TRBV5-8 to TRBJ2-3; a weak D match, TRBD2 (6 bases). Trimming stripped 7 bases from V and 6 bases from J, with 12 bases between. Germline lookup yields CDR1 SGHTS and CDR2 YDEGEE. This CDR3 is built from 12 residues. As DNA, the CDR3 is TGTGCCAGCGGACTACGTGGGGATACGCAGTATTTT. It translates to CASGLRGDTQYF.

The V gene is TRBV5-5, the J gene TRBJ1-5; D is unclear. Between the trimmed V and J ends, which lost 1 base and 5 bases, there was a span of 7 bases. Germline loops: CDR1 SGHKS, CDR2 YYEKEE (reference sequence). The CDR3 contains 13 residues. DNA for the CDR3: TGTGCCAGCAGCTTGCAGGAGCATCAGCCCCAGCATTTT. It is translated as CASSLQEHQPQHF. Based on the CDR3 plus reference TRBV5-5 and TRBJ1-5, the full variable domain is DAGVTQSPTHLIKTRGQQVTLRCSPISGHKSVSWYQQVLGQGPQFIFQYYEKEERGRGNFPDRFSARQFPNYSSELNVNALLLGDSALYLCASSLQEHQPQHFGDGTRLSIL.

The V call is TRBV18, the J call TRBJ2-7; D ambiguous. This CDR3 is built from 15 residues. Germline V gives CDR1 KGHSH, CDR2 LQKENI. V was clipped by 3 bases and J by 3 bases, with 15 bases between them. The CDR3 coding sequence is TGTGCCAGCTCACCGGTCTCAGAGATACACTACGAGCAGTACTTC. It translates to CASSPVSEIHYEQYF.

V is TRBV20-1 and J is TRBJ2-1, with D hard to call. Trimming removed 3 bases at V and 10 bases at J, with 7 bases between. The CDR3 contains 10 residues. Germline V gene data show CDR1 as DFQATT and CDR2 as SNEGSKA (reference sequence). The CDR3 sequence is CSASSLEQFF. The DNA for the CDR3 is TGCAGTGCTAGTTCCCTCGAGCAGTTCTTC.

The V call is TRBV5-4, the J call TRBJ2-3; D is perhaps TRBD1 (6 bases). V dropped 1 base and J dropped 4 bases, with 10 bases sitting between them. The CDR3 covers 14 residues. CDR1 is SGHNT, CDR2 YYREEE, per germline (reference sequence). CDR3 in DNA: TGTGCCAGCAGCTTGACGAAGGGGGCAGATACGCAGTATTTT. Protein sequence: CASSLTKGADTQYF. The full variable domain, its missing parts supplied by reference TRBV5-4 and TRBJ2-3, is ETGVTQSPTHLIKTRGQQVTLRCSSQSGHNTVSWYQQALGQGPQFIFQYYREEENGRGNFPPRFSGLQFPNYSSELNVNALELDDSALYLCASSLTKGADTQYFGPGTRLTVL.

This chain connects TRBV11-2 to TRBJ2-5; TRBD1 matches at 8 bases. The V gene end was trimmed by 4 bases and the J gene end by 4 bases; junction bases not matched to a gene: 17. CDR1 SGHAT and CDR2 FQNNGV come from the germline V gene. The CDR3 length is 18 residues. CDR3 nucleotides: TGTGCCAGCAGCTCCAGTTTTGGAGCAGGGGGCATAAGAGAGACCCAGTACTTC. Translation gives CASSSSFGAGGIRETQYF.